This is a list of T cell receptor beta chains from one sample in a study of CD4 T cells in relation to SARS-CoV-2 and coronaviruses. TCRdb's table, derived via immunoSEQ multiplex PCR, lists solely in-frame clones and lacks some. The sample lists tens of thousands of clones; 76% were seen once. Their cognate antigens are unknown. The sequenced sample was CD4+ T cells from PBMCs, cultured in vitro. Every receptor here comes from a human donor in good health. The CDR3 runs from the conserved cysteine through the conserved F or W. The order of the fields is clone size, CDR3 length, D gene, V gene, J gene, CDR3 protein, CDR3 DNA. D genes are given only for firm matches. Only part of the rows carry a size: once, few, many, or a class if the clone is expanded.

>-|13|-|TRBV7-3|TRBJ1-1
CASSSSGSTEAFF
TGTGCCAGCAGCTCCTCGGGGAGCACTGAAGCTTTCTTT
>-|11|-|TRBV18|TRBJ2-3
CASSPTDTQYF
TGTGCCAGCTCGCCCACAGATACGCAGTATTTT
>-|13|-|TRBV12-3/TRBV12-4|TRBJ2-7
CASKQGGTYEQYF
TGTGCCAGCAAACAGGGGGGGACCTACGAGCAGTACTTC
>-|14|-|TRBV10-3|TRBJ1-1
CATVDREENTEAFF
TGTGCCACGGTGGACAGAGAGGAGAACACTGAAGCTTTCTTT
>-|15|TRBD1|TRBV24-1|TRBJ2-3
CATSDLGQATDTQYF
TGTGCCACCAGTGATCTGGGACAGGCCACAGATACGCAGTATTTT
>-|15|-|TRBV27|TRBJ1-1
CASSLRVRENTEAFF
TGTGCCAGCAGTTTAAGGGTTCGCGAGAACACTGAAGCTTTCTTT
>-|17|-|TRBV7-9|TRBJ1-1
CASSLGGSGGWDTEAFF
TGTGCCAGCAGCTTAGGGGGGAGTGGGGGCTGGGACACTGAAGCTTTCTTT
>-|16|TRBD2|TRBV24-1|TRBJ2-1
CATSDSGLAVYNEQFF
TGTGCCACCAGTGATTCCGGACTAGCGGTCTACAATGAGCAGTTCTTC
>few|15|-|TRBV6-5|TRBJ1-2
CASTPRLGHLYGYTF
TGTGCCAGCACTCCCCGACTTGGGCACCTTTATGGCTACACCTTC
>-|12|-|TRBV18|TRBJ2-7
CASADTGYEQYF
TGTGCCAGCGCGGACACAGGCTACGAGCAGTACTTC
>-|19|TRBD1|TRBV4-1|TRBJ1-5
CASSQLLGQGPYSNQPQHF
TGCGCCAGCAGCCAACTCCTTGGACAGGGCCCTTATAGCAATCAGCCCCAGCATTTT
>-|12|TRBD2|TRBV10-2|TRBJ2-3
CASTAGGGTQYF
TGCGCCAGCACAGCGGGAGGTGGGACGCAGTATTTT
>-|16|-|TRBV6-6|TRBJ2-7
CASSYSGRSISYEQYF
TGTGCCAGCAGTTACTCGGGACGCTCGATCTCCTACGAGCAGTACTTC